Following are 32 T cell receptor beta chains from one sample sequenced in a study of glioma-infiltrating T cells. Using RNA template, CDR3s of TCR alpha and beta were amplified with iRepertoire arm-PCR. TCRdb passed the multiplex PCR reads through MiXCR, listing each CDR3 protein once. The data show approximately 400,000 distinct CDR3 sequences, around 45% seen once. Sequenced sample: glioma tissue, nonneoplastic brain tissue, or PBMCs (not recorded which). The receptors derive from a human donor with low-grade glioma or glioblastoma, undergoing nonglioma brain surgery, or in good health (not recorded which).

This clonotype was recorded a few times. This chain joins TRBV28 and TRBJ1-5; D is possibly TRBD1 (6 bases). Between the trimmed V and J ends, which lost 3 bases and 4 bases, there was a span of 10 bases. This CDR3 contains 14 residues. Germline assignment: CDR1 MDHEN and CDR2 SYDVKM. The CDR3 DNA reads as TGTGCCAGCAGTTTTGGGACACCTAATCAGCCCCAGCATTTT. Its protein product is CASSFGTPNQPQHF.

This clonotype was seen ten or more times. This chain connects TRBV6-2 or TRBV6-3 to TRBJ1-2; 9 bases agree with TRBD1. CDR3 length: 15 amino acids. CDR1 is MNHEY and CDR2 is SVGEGT in the germline V gene. V lost 2 bases and J lost 6; bases outside the gene matches: 7. This CDR3 reads CASSYTGGAKNGYTF. CDR3 DNA sequence: TGTGCCAGCAGTTACACAGGGGGCGCGAAGAATGGCTACACCTTC.

In the case of this clonotype: This may come from a read error, since a much larger clone is one base off. The chain links TRBV25-1 to TRBJ1-5; 7 bases are a match to TRBD1. The germline V gene encodes CDR1 MGHDK and CDR2 SYGVNS. This CDR3 spans 15 amino acids. The chain's CDR3 is CASRELGTENQPQHF. The CDR3 DNA is TGTGCCAGCCGTGAATTGGGGACAGAGAATCAGCCCCAGCATTTT. Looking up the rest from reference TRBV25-1 and TRBJ1-5 gives the full variable domain: EADIYQTPRYLVIGTGKKITLECSQTMGHDKMYWYQQDPGMELHLIHYSYGVNSTEKGDLSSESTVSRIRTEHFPLTLESARPSHTSQYLCASRELGTENQPQHFGDGTRLSIL.

Concerning this clonotype itself: This likely comes from a read error, as the CDR3 has no conserved phenylalanine or tryptophan at its end. The genes are TRBV28 and TRBJ2-7, with D hard to call. Germline V gene sequence: CDR1 MDHEN, CDR2 SYDVKM. The CDR3 runs 12 residues. Trimming shortened V by 5 bases and J by 7 bases, and 12 bases separated the two germline ends. The CDR3 sequence is CASSEGGLEQYL. CDR3 bases: TGTGCCAGCAGTGAAGGTGGGTTGGAGCAGTACCTC.

As to this clonotype: This could be a read error, since a much larger clone is one nucleotide away. The chain combines TRBV27 with TRBJ2-4, with D hard to call. CDR1 and CDR2 from the germline V gene are MNHEY and SMNVEV (reference sequence). The CDR3 has 13 residues. The CDR3 region is CASSLGARNIQYF. CDR3 bases: TGTGCCAGCAGTTTAGGTGCCAGAAACATTCAGTACTTC.

This clonotype was picked up one time. This chain uses TRBV20-1 with TRBJ2-7, with 9 bases matching TRBD2. This CDR3 is 16 amino acids long. V shed 1 base and J 7 bases; nucleotides not matched to a gene: 14. Looked up from germline, CDR1 is DFQATT and CDR2 is SNEGSKA (reference sequence). DNA of the CDR3: TGCAGTGCTAGAGGAACCCCTAGCGGGAATTTCTATGAGCAGTACTTC. As protein: CSARGTPSGNFYEQYF.

This clonotype was found many times. The V and J genes are TRBV7-9 and TRBJ2-1; D unclear. This CDR3 has 17 residues. Trimming removed 1 base at V and 9 bases at J, with 22 bases between. In germline, CDR1 is SEHNR, CDR2 FQNEAQ (reference sequence). This chain's CDR3 is CASSLEQSGRNNGEQFF. CDR3 in DNA: TGTGCCAGCAGCTTAGAGCAGAGTGGGCGCAACAACGGTGAGCAGTTCTTC.

The chain carries TRBV27 and TRBJ2-1, with unresolved D. The CDR3 extends over 14 amino acids. In germline, CDR1 is MNHEY, CDR2 SMNVEV (reference sequence). V lost 4 bases to trimming and J lost 10 bases, with 17 bases between them. DNA for the CDR3: TGTGCCAGCAGTTCCCTCCAACCGACCGGGGAGCAGTTCTTC. Residues: CASSSLQPTGEQFF.

Comments on this clonotype: With a much larger clone just one base away, this may be a read error. The rearrangement uses TRBV28 and TRBJ2-7, with 15 bases that match TRBD2. This CDR3 contains 15 residues. V was clipped by 4 bases and J by 8 bases; unmatched bases: 6. Germline V lookup: CDR1 MDHEN, CDR2 SYDVKM. The CDR3, as DNA: TGTGCCAGCAGTTCCCCGGGACTAGCGGGAGGTAAGCAGTACTTC. This translates into CASSSPGLAGGKQYF.

This chain uses TRBV2 with TRBJ1-2, with TRBD1 as a possible D gene (6 bases). V dropped 3 bases and J dropped 8 bases, with 16 bases sitting between them. The CDR3 extends over 14 amino acids. Germline assignment: CDR1 SNHLY and CDR2 FYNNEI. The CDR3 bases are TGTGCCAGCAGTGACCTGGACAGCCCAGGCGGCTACACCTTC. Protein: CASSDLDSPGGYTF.

A note on this clonotype: It may be a read error: a sequence one base away is much more abundant. V usage is TRBV20-1 and J usage is TRBJ2-3; TRBD2 aligns across 7 bases. Germline CDR1 reads DFQATT; CDR2 reads SNEGSKA (reference sequence). The CDR3 length is 16 residues. CDR3 region: CSARDPMTSSTDKQYF. The CDR3 DNA follows: TGCAGTGCTAGAGATCCGATGACTAGCAGCACAGATAAGCAGTATTTT.

The chain uses TRBV19 and TRBJ2-2, with unresolved D. CDR1 LNHDA and CDR2 SQIVND come from the germline V gene (reference sequence). This CDR3 spans 17 amino acids. Trimming cost V 0 bases and J 2 bases, with 13 bases left between them. The CDR3 is CASSIDGPALNTGELFF. In DNA, the CDR3 is TGTGCCAGTAGTATAGATGGGCCGGCTTTAAACACCGGGGAGCTGTTTTTT. The full variable domain, rest sourced from reference TRBV19 and TRBJ2-2, is DGGITQSPKYLFRKEGQNVTLSCEQNLNHDAMYWYRQDPGQGLRLIYYSQIVNDFQKGDIAEGYSVSREKKESFPLTVTSAQKNPTAFYLCASSIDGPALNTGELFFGEGSRLTVL.

V usage is TRBV18 and J usage is TRBJ2-7; perhaps TRBD2 as D (6 bases). Germline V lookup: CDR1 KGHSH, CDR2 LQKENI. The V and J ends lost 3 bases and 6 bases respectively, with 9 bases between them. The CDR3 consists of 12 residues. This CDR3 is CASSPTGVEQYF. For the CDR3, the DNA is TGTGCCAGCTCACCCACGGGGGTCGAGCAGTACTTC.

This chain links TRBV7-9 with TRBJ1-1; 7 bases are a match to TRBD1. V shed 5 bases and J 1 base; nucleotides not matched to a gene: 7. Germline V gene sequence: CDR1 SEHNR, CDR2 FQNEAQ (reference sequence). The CDR3 has 15 amino acids. The CDR3 sequence: CASSIQGRRNTEAFF. The CDR3 DNA reads as TGTGCCAGCAGCATACAGGGGAGAAGGAACACTGAAGCTTTCTTT. Based on the CDR3 plus reference TRBV7-9 and TRBJ1-1, the full variable domain is DTGVSQNPRHKITKRGQNVTFRCDPISEHNRLYWYRQTLGQGPEFLTYFQNEAQLEKSRLLSDRFSAERPKGSFSTLEIQRTEQGDSAMYLCASSIQGRRNTEAFFGQGTRLTVV.

With regard to this clonotype: Since a much larger clone is just one base distant, this may be a read error. The CDR3 is CASIGLWTAKNTGELFF. The CDR3 nucleotides read TGTGCCAGCATAGGATTGTGGACAGCTAAGAACACCGGGGAGCTGTTTTTT. The chain employs TRBV6-2 or TRBV6-3 and TRBJ2-2; the D gene is possibly TRBD1 (6 bases). The CDR3 has 17 residues. The germline gives CDR1 MNHEY, CDR2 SVGEGT. V was cut by 7 bases and J by 1 base, with 19 bases left in between.

This chain joins TRBV6-5 and TRBJ2-2; D is unclear. There are 15 residues in the CDR3. Germline V gene sequence: CDR1 MNHEY, CDR2 SVGAGI. V was clipped by 9 bases and J by 6 bases, with 20 bases between them. CDR3 DNA sequence: TGTGCCAGAGGCACCTCGTACAGTGCATCCGGGGAGCTGTTTTTT. Amino acids: CARGTSYSASGELFF.

This rearrangement joins TRBV20-1 to TRBJ2-5; weak D call: TRBD2 (6 bases). The CDR3 covers 13 residues. CDR1 is DFQATT and CDR2 is SNEGSKA in the germline V gene (reference sequence). Trimming left V 4 bases short and J 5 bases short, with 14 bases between. The CDR3 here is CSAKVLARETQYF. In DNA, the CDR3 is TGCAGTGCTAAGGTTCTAGCGAGGGAGACCCAGTACTTC.

This clonotype came up once. The chain is built from TRBV24-1 and TRBJ2-3; D perhaps matches TRBD2 (6 bases). V was pared by 9 bases and J by 0 bases, with 12 bases between. Germline V lookup: CDR1 KGHDR, CDR2 SFDVKD. This CDR3 spans 14 amino acids. The CDR3 DNA is TGTGCCACCGGTGGACGGGAGAGCACAGATACGCAGTATTTT. Encoded protein: CATGGRESTDTQYF.

The chain recombines TRBV20-1 with TRBJ1-5; D unresolved. Trimming shortened V by 1 base and J by 9 bases, and 13 bases separated the two germline ends. Per germline, CDR1 DFQATT and CDR2 SNEGSKA (reference sequence). The CDR3 runs to 13 residues. The CDR3 region is CSARAREVLPQHF. In DNA form, the CDR3 reads TGCAGTGCTAGAGCTCGAGAGGTCCTGCCCCAGCATTTT.

Only a few counts were recorded for this clonotype. This sequence joins TRBV19 and TRBJ1-3, with D possibly matching TRBD1 (6 bases). CDR3 length equals 15 residues. In germline, CDR1 is LNHDA, CDR2 SQIVND (reference sequence). Trimming removed 6 bases from V and 0 bases from J, with 12 bases in between. The CDR3 bases are TGTGCCAGTAGGCTAAGGGACACCTCTGGAAACACCATATATTTT. As protein: CASRLRDTSGNTIYF.

This clonotype was seen a handful of times. The chain couples TRBV7-2 to TRBJ2-7, with D maybe TRBD2 (6 bases). CDR3 length: 15 amino acids. V gave up 2 bases and J gave up 4 bases, with 15 bases separating them. Germline values: CDR1 SGHTA, CDR2 FQGNSA. DNA for the CDR3: TGTGCCAGCAGCTTAACCACGGGACTGAGATACGAGCAGTACTTC. Residues: CASSLTTGLRYEQYF.

This clonotype has only a few counts. The V gene is TRBV10-3, the J gene TRBJ2-7, with 8 bases aligning to TRBD1. The CDR3 covers 15 residues. V lost 4 bases and J lost 2; bases outside the gene matches: 7. CDR1 ENHRY and CDR2 SYGVKD come from the germline V gene. In DNA form, the CDR3 reads TGTGCCATCAGTGGCCAGGGGGCCGTAACCTACGAGCAGTACTTC. Its translation is CAISGQGAVTYEQYF.

Points on this clonotype: The junction departs from germline at one end; a sequencing error may be responsible. The chain recombines TRBV20-1 with TRBJ1-2; the D gene is possibly TRBD1 (5 bases). The CDR3 is 13 residues long. Germline lookup yields CDR1 DFQATT and CDR2 SNEGSKA (reference sequence). CDR3 in DNA: TGCAGTGCTGAACCCGGCGGGGACTATAGCTACACCTTC. This encodes CSAEPGGDYSYTF.

This clonotype has a single count. This may be a read error, as it is one base from a much larger clone. The chain is built from TRBV6-2 or TRBV6-3 and TRBJ2-7; 8 positions agree with TRBD1. The germline gives CDR1 MNHEY, CDR2 SVGEGT. There are 16 residues in the CDR3. The CDR3 spells CAGSYFGTGRAYEQYF. The CDR3, as DNA: TGTGCCGGCAGTTACTTTGGGACAGGACGCGCCTACGAGCAGTACTTC.

The V gene is TRBV6-5, the J gene TRBJ2-1; possibly TRBD1 for D (6 bases). Trimming stripped 4 bases from V and 5 bases from J, with 15 bases between. The CDR3 sequence is 15 residues long. Germline V gene sequence: CDR1 MNHEY, CDR2 SVGAGI. The CDR3 coding sequence is TGTGCCAGCAGTTCCTACGATTGGGGGCACAATGAGCAGTTCTTC. Its translation: CASSSYDWGHNEQFF.

The chain uses TRBV7-9 and TRBJ2-1; 9 nucleotides agree with TRBD2. The junction had 8 bases not matched to a gene; V was cut back by 1 base and J by 7 bases. The CDR3 runs to 16 residues. Looked up from germline, CDR1 is SEHNR and CDR2 is FQNEAQ (reference sequence). This CDR3 is CASSLVVSGGKNEQFF. For the CDR3, the DNA is TGTGCCAGCAGCTTAGTGGTTAGCGGGGGAAAAAATGAGCAGTTCTTC.

This clonotype was counted only a few times. This chain uses TRBV5-4 with TRBJ2-5; 8 bases line up with TRBD1. The J segment lost 4 bases and the V segment lost 3 bases, leaving 5 bases of the junction unmatched. The CDR3 has 14 residues. The germline CDR1 and CDR2 sequences are SGHNT and YYREEE (reference sequence). In nucleotides, the CDR3 is TGTGCCAGCAGCTCCTGGACAGGGAGAGAGACCCAGTACTTC. Translated: CASSSWTGRETQYF.

In the case of this clonotype: A much bigger clone sits one base away, suggesting this may be a read error. The chain employs TRBV27 and TRBJ1-5, with TRBD1 matching over 8 bases. CDR3 length: 13 residues. V dropped 6 bases and J dropped 8; count of bases not matched to a gene: 6. CDR1 and CDR2 (germline): MNHEY, SMNVEV (reference sequence). As DNA, the CDR3 is TGTGCCAGCAGCCGACAGGGGTATAAGCCCCAGCATTTT. Its translation is CASSRQGYKPQHF.

This chain joins TRBV27 and TRBJ2-1, with 13 bases aligning to TRBD2. This CDR3 region has 19 residues. Germline V CDR1 and CDR2: MNHEY, SMNVEV (reference sequence). V shed 4 bases and J 1 base; nucleotides not matched to a gene: 10. The DNA of the CDR3 is TGTGCCAGCAGTTACCCCGGGACTAGCGGGAATCCGTCCTACAATGAGCAGTTCTTC. Translated, it gives CASSYPGTSGNPSYNEQFF.

This clonotype was detected only a few times. The chain uses TRBV20-1 and TRBJ2-3, with a weak D call TRBD1 (6 bases). Trimming removed 0 bases from V and 1 base from J, with 11 bases in between. Germline V gene lookup returns CDR1 DFQATT and CDR2 SNEGSKA (reference sequence). This CDR3 contains 15 residues. DNA of the CDR3: TGCAGTGCTAGAGATCGGTCAGGGGGCACAGATACGCAGTATTTT. Protein product: CSARDRSGGTDTQYF.

This clonotype came up once. This clone may be a read error of a much larger clone one base away. The rearrangement uses TRBV27 and TRBJ1-5; D is undetermined. Between the trimmed V and J ends, which lost 2 bases and 2 bases, there was a span of 13 bases. Germline CDR1 MNHEY, CDR2 SMNVEV (reference sequence). The CDR3 has 16 amino acids. The DNA of the CDR3 is TGTGCCAGCAGTTTAATTGCGGCCCTAGGCAATCAGCCCCAGCATTTT. This sequence encodes CASSLIAALGNQPQHF.

This clonotype has only one observation. Sequence at one end of the junction differs from germline and may be a read error. The V and J genes are TRBV20-1 and TRBJ1-2; D remains ambiguous. The germline V gene has CDR1 DFQATT and CDR2 SNEGSKA (reference sequence). CDR3 length: 15 amino acids. The chain's CDR3 is CGAWEGRVANYGYTF. CDR3 coding DNA: TGCGGTGCTTGGGAAGGACGGGTAGCTAACTATGGCTACACCTTC.